This record looks at one T cell receptor (beta chain) sequence and its context. As yet, its antigen is unknown. Germline V gene lookup returns CDR1 MGHRA and CDR2 YSYEKL. Trimming shortened V by 2 bases and J by 5 bases, and 9 bases separated the two germline ends. The CDR3 sequence is 13 residues long. The sample originates from a study of CD8 T cells in ankylosing spondylitis. Overall study results and limits: Researchers reportedly found disease-linked clones significantly enriched in matched ankylosing spondylitis synovial fluid. What seemed typical of ankylosing spondylitis blood was a TCR beta motif built from several highly homologous variants. Peripheral blood samples showed relatively rare disease-linked clones, and these clones were CD8+.

TCRdb called the 5' RACE reads again in MiXCR, with one record for every CDR3 protein. Seen here are about 220,000 distinct CDR3 sequences, more than 5.5% observed once, and the top ten hold approximately 15%. The sequence derives from a male donor with ankylosing spondylitis. V gene TRBV4-1 combines with J gene TRBJ1-1; D remains unclear. The sample comprised blood, either unsorted or a sorted T cell fraction (not recorded which). CDR3 sequence (DNA): TGCGCCAGCAGCCAAATATGGGGAACTGAAGCTTTCTTT. It codes for CASSQIWGTEAFF.